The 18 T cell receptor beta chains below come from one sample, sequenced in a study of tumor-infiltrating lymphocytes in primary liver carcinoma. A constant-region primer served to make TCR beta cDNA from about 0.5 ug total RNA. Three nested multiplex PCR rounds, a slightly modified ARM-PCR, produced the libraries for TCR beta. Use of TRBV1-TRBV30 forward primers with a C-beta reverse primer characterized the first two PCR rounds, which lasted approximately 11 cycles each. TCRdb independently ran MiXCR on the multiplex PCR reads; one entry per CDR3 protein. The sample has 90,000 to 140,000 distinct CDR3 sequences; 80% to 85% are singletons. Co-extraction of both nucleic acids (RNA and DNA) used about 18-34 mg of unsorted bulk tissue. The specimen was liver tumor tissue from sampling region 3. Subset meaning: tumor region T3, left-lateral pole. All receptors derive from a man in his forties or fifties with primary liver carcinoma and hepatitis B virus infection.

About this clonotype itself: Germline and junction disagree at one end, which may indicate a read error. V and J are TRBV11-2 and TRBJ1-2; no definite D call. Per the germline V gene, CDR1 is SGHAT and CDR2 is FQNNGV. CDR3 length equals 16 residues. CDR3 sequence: CARSLDSEAYSRGCTF. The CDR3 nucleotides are TGTGCCAGGAGCTTAGATTCGGAAGCCTATTCTCGAGGCTGCACCTTC.

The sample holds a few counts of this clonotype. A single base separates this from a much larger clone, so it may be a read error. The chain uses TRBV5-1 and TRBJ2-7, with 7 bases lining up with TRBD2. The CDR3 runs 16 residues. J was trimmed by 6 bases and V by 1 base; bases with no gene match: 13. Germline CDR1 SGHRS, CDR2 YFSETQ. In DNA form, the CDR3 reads TGCGCCAGCAGCTTGAGTGGGAGGGCAGGGTCCCGCGAGCAGTACTTC. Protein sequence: CASSLSGRAGSREQYF.

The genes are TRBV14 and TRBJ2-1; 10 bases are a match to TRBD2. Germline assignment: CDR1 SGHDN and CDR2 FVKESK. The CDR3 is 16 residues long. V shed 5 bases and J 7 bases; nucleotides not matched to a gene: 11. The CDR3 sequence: CASSASLAGGLNEQFF. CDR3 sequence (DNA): TGTGCCAGCAGCGCGTCTTTAGCGGGAGGTTTAAATGAGCAGTTCTTC.

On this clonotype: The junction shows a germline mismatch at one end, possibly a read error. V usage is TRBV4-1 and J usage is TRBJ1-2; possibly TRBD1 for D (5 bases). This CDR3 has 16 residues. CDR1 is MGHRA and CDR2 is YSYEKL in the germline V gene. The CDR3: CASSQTGAEGNYSYTF. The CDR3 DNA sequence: TGCGCCAGCAGCCAAACAGGTGCGGAGGGGAACTATAGCTACACCTTC.

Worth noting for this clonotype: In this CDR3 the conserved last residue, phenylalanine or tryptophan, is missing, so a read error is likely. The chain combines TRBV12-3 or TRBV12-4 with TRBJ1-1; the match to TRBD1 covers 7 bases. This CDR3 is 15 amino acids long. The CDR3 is CASSLVDRWNTEAFY. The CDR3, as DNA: TGTGCCAGTAGTTTAGTGGACAGGTGGAACACTGAAGCTTTCTAT.

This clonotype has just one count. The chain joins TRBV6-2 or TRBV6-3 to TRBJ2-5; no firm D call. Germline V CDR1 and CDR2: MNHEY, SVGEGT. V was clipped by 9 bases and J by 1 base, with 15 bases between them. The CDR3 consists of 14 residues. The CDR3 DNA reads TGTGCCAGTAATTACACGGGTGGCCAAGAGACCCAGTACTTC. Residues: CASNYTGGQETQYF.

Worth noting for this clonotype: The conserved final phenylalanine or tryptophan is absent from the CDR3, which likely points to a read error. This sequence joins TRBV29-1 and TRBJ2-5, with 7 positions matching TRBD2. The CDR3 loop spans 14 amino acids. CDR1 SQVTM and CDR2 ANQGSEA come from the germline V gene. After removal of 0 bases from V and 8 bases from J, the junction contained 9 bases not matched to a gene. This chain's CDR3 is CSVEDKASGDTQYL. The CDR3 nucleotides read TGCAGCGTTGAAGATAAGGCCAGCGGGGATACCCAGTACCTC.

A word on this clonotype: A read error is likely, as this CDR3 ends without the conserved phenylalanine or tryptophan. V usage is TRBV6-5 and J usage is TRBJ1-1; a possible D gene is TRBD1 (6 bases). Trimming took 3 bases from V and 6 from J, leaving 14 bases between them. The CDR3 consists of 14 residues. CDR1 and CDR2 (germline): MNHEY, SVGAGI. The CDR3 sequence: CASSYRGAYAEAFS. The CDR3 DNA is TGTGCCAGCAGTTATCGGGGGGCCTACGCTGAAGCTTTCTCT.

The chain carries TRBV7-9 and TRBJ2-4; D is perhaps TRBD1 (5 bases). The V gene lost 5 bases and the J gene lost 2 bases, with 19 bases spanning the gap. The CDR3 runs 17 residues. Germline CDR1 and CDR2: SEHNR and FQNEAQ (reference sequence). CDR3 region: CASSQMEKKGSKNIQYF. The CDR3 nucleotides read TGTGCCAGCAGCCAAATGGAAAAGAAGGGGTCCAAAAACATTCAGTACTTC.

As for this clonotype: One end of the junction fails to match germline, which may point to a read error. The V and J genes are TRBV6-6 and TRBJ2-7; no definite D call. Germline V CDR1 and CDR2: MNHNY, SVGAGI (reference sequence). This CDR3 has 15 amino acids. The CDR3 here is CASSSPSLSSYEQYF. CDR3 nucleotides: TGTGCCAGCAGTTCTCCCTCCCTGAGCTCCTACGAGCAATACTTC.

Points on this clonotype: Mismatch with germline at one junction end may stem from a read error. CDR3 loop: CATDKDSGGNEEYF. The CDR3 bases are TGTGCCACGGATAAAGACTCGGGGGGCAACGAGGAGTATTTC. The chain recombines TRBV6-1 with TRBJ2-7; perhaps TRBD2 as D (7 bases). From germline, CDR1 is MNHNS and CDR2 SASEGT. There are 14 residues in the CDR3.

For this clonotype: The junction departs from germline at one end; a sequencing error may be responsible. CDR3 in amino acids: CASSPWTGVEEAQYF. DNA for the CDR3: TGTGCCAGCAGCCCATGGACAGGGGTCGAAGAGGCCCAGTACTTC. The gene calls are TRBV12-3 or TRBV12-4 and TRBJ2-5, with TRBD1 matching 9 bases. This CDR3 region has 15 residues.

This CDR3 reads CVSSLLGLAGTTDTQYF. The CDR3, as DNA: TGTGTAAGCAGCTTACTAGGACTAGCGGGTACCACAGATACGCAGTATTTT. The chain recombines TRBV5-4 with TRBJ2-3; 11 bases match TRBD2. The CDR3 length is 17 residues. Germline CDR1 reads SGHNT; CDR2 reads YYREEE (reference sequence).

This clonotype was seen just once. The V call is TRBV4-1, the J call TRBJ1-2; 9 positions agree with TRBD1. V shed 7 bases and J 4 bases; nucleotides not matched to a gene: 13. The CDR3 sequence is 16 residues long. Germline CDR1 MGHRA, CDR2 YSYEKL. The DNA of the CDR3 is TGCGCCAGCAACTACCGTGGACAGGGGACGGGCTATGGCTACACCTTC. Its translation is CASNYRGQGTGYGYTF.

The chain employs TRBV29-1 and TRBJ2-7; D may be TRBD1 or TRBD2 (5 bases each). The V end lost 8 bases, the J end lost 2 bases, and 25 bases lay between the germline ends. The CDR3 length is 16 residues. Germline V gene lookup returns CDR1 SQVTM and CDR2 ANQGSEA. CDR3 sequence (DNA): TGCAGCACCATGACATCTGGGACCTGCATTCCCTACGAGCAGTACTTC. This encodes CSTMTSGTCIPYEQYF.

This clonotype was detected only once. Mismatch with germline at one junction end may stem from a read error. CDR3 DNA sequence: TGCAGCGCAGCCGGGACGTCCTACATTGAGCAATTCTTC. Translating it yields CSAAGTSYIEQFF. This chain joins TRBV29-1 and TRBJ2-1, with D perhaps assigned TRBD1 or TRBD2 (5 bases each). The germline V gene encodes CDR1 SQVTM and CDR2 ANQGSEA. This CDR3 spans 13 amino acids.

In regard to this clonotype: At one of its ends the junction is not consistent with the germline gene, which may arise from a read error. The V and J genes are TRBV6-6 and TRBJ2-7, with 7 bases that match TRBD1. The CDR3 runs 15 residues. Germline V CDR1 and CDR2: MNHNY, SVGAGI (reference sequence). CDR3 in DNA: TGTACCAGCAGTCCGCGACAGGGACCGTTATACGAGCAGTACTTC. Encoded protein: CTSSPRQGPLYEQYF.

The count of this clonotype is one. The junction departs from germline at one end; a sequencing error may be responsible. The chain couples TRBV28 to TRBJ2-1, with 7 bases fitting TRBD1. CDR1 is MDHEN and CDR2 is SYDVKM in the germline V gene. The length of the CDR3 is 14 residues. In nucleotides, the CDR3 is TGTGCCGGTAGTTTCTCGGGACAGTGGAATGAGCGGTTCTTC. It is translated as CAGSFSGQWNERFF.